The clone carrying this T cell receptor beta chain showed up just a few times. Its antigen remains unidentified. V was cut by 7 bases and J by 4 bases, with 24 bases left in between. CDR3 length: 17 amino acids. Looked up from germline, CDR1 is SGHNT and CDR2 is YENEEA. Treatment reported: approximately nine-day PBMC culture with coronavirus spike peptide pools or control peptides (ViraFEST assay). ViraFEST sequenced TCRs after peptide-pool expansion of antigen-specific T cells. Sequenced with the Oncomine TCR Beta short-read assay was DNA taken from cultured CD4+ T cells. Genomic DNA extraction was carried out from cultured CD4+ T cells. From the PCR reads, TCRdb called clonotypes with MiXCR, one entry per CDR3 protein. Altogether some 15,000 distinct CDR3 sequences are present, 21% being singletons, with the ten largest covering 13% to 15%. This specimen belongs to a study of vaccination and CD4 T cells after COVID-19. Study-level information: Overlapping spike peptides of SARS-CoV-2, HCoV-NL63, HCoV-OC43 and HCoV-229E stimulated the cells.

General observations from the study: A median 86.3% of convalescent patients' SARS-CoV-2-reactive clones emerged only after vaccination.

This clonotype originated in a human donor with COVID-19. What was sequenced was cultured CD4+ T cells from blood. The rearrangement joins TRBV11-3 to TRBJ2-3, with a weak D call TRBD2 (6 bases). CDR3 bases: TGTGCCAGCACCCCCGGGGCATGGGGGGATTCTTCAGATACGCAGTATTTT. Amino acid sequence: CASTPGAWGDSSDTQYF.